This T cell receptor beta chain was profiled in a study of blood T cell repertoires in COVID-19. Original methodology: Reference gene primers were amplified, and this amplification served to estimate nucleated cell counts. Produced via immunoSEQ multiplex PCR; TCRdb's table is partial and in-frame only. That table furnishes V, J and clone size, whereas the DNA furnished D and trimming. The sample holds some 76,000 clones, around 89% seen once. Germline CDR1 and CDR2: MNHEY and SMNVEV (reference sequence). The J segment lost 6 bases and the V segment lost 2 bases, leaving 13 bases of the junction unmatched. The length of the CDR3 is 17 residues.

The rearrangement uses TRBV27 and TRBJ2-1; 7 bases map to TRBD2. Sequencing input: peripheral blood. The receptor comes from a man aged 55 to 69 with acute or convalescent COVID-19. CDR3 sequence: CASSLRDYSPYINEQFF. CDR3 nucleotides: TGTGCCAGCAGTTTAAGGGACTACTCCCCTTACATCAATGAGCAGTTCTTC.